The 3 T cell receptor beta chains below come from one sample, sequenced in a study of early stage breast cancer tumors. Sequencing used immunoSEQ multiplex PCR; TCRdb keeps in-frame clones, though not all of them. The table shows about 21,000 clones, with 60% to 85% occurring only once. Material for sequencing was blood. Every receptor here comes from a person in their sixties or seventies with breast cancer.

The chain carries TRBV9 and TRBJ2-3; 10 bases fit TRBD2. Germline V gives CDR1 SGDLS, CDR2 YYNGEE. V lost 3 bases, J lost 5 bases, and 6 bases stayed unmatched. The CDR3 consists of 15 residues. DNA of the CDR3: TGTGCCAGCAGCGCAGCGGGGGGGCTCGAAGATACGCAGTATTTT. It codes for CASSAAGGLEDTQYF.

This clone was counted between two and nine times. J is TRBJ2-7 and V is TRBV7-6, with 7 positions matching TRBD1. V lost 1 base to trimming and J lost 4 bases; unmatched junction nucleotides: 1. Germline CDR1 and CDR2: SGHVS and FNYEAQ. The CDR3 spans 13 residues. The CDR3 nucleotides are TGTGCCAGCAGCTTAGAGGGGGCATACGAGCAGTACTTC. Translation gives CASSLEGAYEQYF.

By its share, this clone is medium-sized. V is TRBV5-6 and J is TRBJ2-5; D remains unclear. The CDR3 spans 13 residues. CDR1 is SGHDT and CDR2 is YYEEEE in the germline V gene. The V end lost 4 bases, the J end lost 5 bases, and 12 bases lay between the germline ends. The CDR3 reads CASSPRQGETQYF. The CDR3 DNA reads as TGTGCCAGCAGCCCTCGCCAAGGGGAGACCCAGTACTTC.